This T cell receptor beta chain was identified during a study of blood T cell repertoires in COVID-19. The wider study: Samples of COVID-19 (acute and convalescent) were obtained from the United States, Italy and Spain. Nucleic acid was either cDNA or gDNA, and it came from T cells, B-cell-depleted T cells, or PBMCs.

V shed 7 bases and J shed 0 bases, with 9 bases lying between them. In germline, CDR1 is MNHEY, CDR2 SVGAGI. This CDR3 contains 13 residues. Original analysis: Estimates of nucleated cell counts were drawn from the amplification of reference gene primers. Using immunoSEQ multiplex PCR, the repertoire was profiled, and TCRdb retains in-frame clones only, with some absent. V and J calls and clone size are those listed in that table; D and trimming were worked out from the DNA. This sample has roughly 47,000 clones; approximately 77% occur once, and the top ten carry 4.2%. The specimen was peripheral blood. This sequence joins TRBV6-5 and TRBJ1-1; maybe TRBD1 (6 bases). This receptor was taken from a woman aged 70-85 years with acute or convalescent COVID-19. In DNA, the CDR3 is TGTGCCAGCAATGGACAGATGAACACTGAAGCTTTCTTT. It translates to CASNGQMNTEAFF.